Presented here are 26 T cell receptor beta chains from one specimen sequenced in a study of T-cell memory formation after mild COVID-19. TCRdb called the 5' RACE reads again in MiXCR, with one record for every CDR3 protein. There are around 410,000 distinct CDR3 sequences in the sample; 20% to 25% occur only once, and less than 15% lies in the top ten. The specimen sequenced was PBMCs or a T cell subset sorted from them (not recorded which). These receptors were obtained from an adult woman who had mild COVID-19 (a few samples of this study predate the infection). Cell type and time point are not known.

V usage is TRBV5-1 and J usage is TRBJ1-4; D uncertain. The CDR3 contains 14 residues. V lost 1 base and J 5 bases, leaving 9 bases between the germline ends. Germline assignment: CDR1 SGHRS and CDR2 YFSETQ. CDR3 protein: CASSLNSINEKLFF. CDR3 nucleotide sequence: TGCGCCAGCAGCTTGAATTCCATCAATGAAAAACTGTTTTTT.

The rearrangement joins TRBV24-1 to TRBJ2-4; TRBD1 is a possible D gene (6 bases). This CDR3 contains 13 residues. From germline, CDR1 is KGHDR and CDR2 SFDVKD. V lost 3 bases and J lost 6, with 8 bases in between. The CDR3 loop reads CATSDGQPNIQYF. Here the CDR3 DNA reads TGTGCCACCAGTGATGGACAGCCAAACATTCAGTACTTC.

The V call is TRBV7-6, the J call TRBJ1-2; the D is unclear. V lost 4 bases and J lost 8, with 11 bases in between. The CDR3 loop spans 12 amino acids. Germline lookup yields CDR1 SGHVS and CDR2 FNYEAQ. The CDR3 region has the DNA TGTGCCAGCAGCTCCAACACTGGGGGCTACACCTTC. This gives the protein CASSSNTGGYTF. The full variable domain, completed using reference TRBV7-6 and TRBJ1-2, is GAGVSQSPRYKVTKRGQDVALRCDPISGHVSLYWYRQALGQGPEFLTYFNYEAQQDKSGLPNDRFSAERPEGSISTLTIQRTEQRDSAMYRCASSSNTGGYTFGSGTRLTVV.

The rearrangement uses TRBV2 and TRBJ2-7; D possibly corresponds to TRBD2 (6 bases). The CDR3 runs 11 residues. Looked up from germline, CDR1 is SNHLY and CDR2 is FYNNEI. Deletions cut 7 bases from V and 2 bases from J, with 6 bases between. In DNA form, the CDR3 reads TGTGCCAGCAAGCGGGCCTACGAGCAGTACTTC. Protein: CASKRAYEQYF.

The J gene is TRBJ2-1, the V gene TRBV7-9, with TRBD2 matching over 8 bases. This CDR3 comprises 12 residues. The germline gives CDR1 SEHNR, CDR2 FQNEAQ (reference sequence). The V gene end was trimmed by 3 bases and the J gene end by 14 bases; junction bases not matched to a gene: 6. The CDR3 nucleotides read TGTGCCAGCAGCTTGATTAGCGGGATCAAGTTCTTC. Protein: CASSLISGIKFF.

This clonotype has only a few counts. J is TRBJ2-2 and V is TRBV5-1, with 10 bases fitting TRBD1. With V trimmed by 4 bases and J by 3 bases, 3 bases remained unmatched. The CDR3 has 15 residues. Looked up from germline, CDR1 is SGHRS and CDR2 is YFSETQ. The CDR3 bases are TGCGCCAGCAGCACCGGGACAGGGGACACCGGGGAGCTGTTTTTT. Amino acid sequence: CASSTGTGDTGELFF. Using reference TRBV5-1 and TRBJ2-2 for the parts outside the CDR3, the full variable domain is KAGVTQTPRYLIKTRGQQVTLSCSPISGHRSVSWYQQTPGQGLQFLFEYFSETQRNKGNFPGRFSGRQFSNSRSEMNVSTLELGDSALYLCASSTGTGDTGELFFGEGSRLTVL.

The CDR3 sequence: CASSGTGGAVGETQYF. CDR3 bases: TGTGCCAGCAGTGGGACAGGGGGAGCGGTTGGAGAGACCCAGTACTTC. This chain connects TRBV6-1 to TRBJ2-5, with TRBD1 matching over 10 bases. The ends lost 4 bases at V and 4 bases at J; junction bases unmatched: 9. Germline V gene sequence: CDR1 MNHNS, CDR2 SASEGT. This CDR3 is 16 amino acids long.

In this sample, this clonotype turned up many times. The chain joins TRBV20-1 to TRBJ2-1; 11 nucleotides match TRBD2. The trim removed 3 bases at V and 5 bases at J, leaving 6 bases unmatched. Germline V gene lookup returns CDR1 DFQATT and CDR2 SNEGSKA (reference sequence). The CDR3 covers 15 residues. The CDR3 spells CSARTSGDGHNEQFF. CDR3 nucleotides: TGCAGTGCTAGGACTAGCGGGGATGGGCACAATGAGCAGTTCTTC.

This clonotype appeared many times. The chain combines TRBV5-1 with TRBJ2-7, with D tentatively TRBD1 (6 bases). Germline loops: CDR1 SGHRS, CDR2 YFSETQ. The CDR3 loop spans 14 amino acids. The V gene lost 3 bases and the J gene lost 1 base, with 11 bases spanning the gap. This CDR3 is CASSSDRRSYEQYF. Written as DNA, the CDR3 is TGCGCCAGCAGCTCCGACAGGAGATCCTACGAGCAGTACTTC.

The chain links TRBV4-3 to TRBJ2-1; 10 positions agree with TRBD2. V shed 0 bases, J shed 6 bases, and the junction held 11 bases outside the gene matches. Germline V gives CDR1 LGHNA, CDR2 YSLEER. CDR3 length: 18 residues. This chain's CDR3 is CASSQDFASGRKSNEQFF. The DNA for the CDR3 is TGCGCCAGCAGCCAAGACTTTGCTAGCGGGAGAAAGAGCAATGAGCAGTTCTTC.

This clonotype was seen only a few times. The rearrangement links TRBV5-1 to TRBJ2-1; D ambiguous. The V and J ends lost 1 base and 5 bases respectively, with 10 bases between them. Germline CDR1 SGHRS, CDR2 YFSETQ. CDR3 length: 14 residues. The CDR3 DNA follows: TGCGCCAGCAGCTTGTGGGGTGAGAACAATGAGCAGTTCTTC. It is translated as CASSLWGENNEQFF.

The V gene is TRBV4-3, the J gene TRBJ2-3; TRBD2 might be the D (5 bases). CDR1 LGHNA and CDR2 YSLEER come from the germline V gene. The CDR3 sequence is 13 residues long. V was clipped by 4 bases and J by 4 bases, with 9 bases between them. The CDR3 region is CASSRAEPDTQYF. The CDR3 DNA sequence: TGCGCCAGCAGCCGAGCGGAGCCAGATACGCAGTATTTT.

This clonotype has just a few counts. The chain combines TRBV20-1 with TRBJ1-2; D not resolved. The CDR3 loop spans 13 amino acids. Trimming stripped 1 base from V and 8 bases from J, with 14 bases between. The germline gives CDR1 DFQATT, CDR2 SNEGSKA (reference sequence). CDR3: CSARGSEIEGYTF. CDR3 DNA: TGCAGTGCTAGAGGGAGTGAGATCGAGGGCTACACCTTC.

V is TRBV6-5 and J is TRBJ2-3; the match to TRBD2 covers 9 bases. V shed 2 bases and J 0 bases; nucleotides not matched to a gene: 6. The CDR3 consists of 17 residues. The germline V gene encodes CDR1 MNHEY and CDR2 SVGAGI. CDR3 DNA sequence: TGTGCCAGCAGTTACGGCCGGGGACTAGCCAGCACAGATACGCAGTATTTT. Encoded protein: CASSYGRGLASTDTQYF.

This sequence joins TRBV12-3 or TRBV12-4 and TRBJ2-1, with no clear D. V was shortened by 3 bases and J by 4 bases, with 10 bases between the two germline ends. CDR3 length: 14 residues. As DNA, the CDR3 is TGTGCCAGCAGTTTGGCTCGATCTTACAATGAGCAGTTCTTC. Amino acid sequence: CASSLARSYNEQFF.

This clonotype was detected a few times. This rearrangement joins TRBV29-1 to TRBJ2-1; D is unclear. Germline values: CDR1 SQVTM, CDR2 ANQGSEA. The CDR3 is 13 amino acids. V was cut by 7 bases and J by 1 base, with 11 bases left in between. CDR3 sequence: CSAHIDSYNEQFF. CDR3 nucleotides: TGCAGCGCCCATATTGATTCCTACAATGAGCAGTTCTTC.

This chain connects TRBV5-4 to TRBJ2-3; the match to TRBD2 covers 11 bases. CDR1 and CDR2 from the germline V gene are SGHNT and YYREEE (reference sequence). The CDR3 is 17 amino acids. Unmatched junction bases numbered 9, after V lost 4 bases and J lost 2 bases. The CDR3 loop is CASSPSGTSGYTDTQYF. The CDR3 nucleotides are TGTGCCAGCAGCCCCTCCGGGACTAGCGGATACACAGATACGCAGTATTTT.

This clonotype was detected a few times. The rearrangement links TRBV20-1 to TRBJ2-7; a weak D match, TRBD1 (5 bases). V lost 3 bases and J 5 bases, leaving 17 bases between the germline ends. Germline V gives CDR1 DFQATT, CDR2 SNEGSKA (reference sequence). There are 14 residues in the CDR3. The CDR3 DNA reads TGCAGTGCTAGGAGACAGAGGTCTTGGGACGAGCAGTACTTC. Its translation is CSARRQRSWDEQYF.

The CDR3 DNA sequence: TGTGCCAGCAGCTCTCGACAGGGGTACAATGAGCAGTTCTTC. Encoded protein: CASSSRQGYNEQFF. This chain joins TRBV11-3 and TRBJ2-1; 8 positions agree with TRBD1. CDR1 is SGHNT, CDR2 YENEEA, per germline. CDR3 length equals 14 residues. The trim removed 4 bases at V and 4 bases at J, leaving 3 bases unmatched.

The CDR3 nucleotides are TGCAGCGTTGAAAGGGAACGGTCCAATGAGCAGTTCTTC. It codes for CSVERERSNEQFF. The J gene is TRBJ2-1, the V gene TRBV29-1, with D unresolved. This CDR3 region has 13 residues. Trimming shortened V by 2 bases and J by 6 bases, and 11 bases separated the two germline ends. Per the germline V gene, CDR1 is SQVTM and CDR2 is ANQGSEA.

CDR3 loop: CASSQWRAGSYEQYF. The CDR3 DNA reads as TGTGCCAGCAGCCAATGGAGGGCAGGTTCCTACGAGCAGTACTTC. V is TRBV3-1 and J is TRBJ2-7; a weak D match, TRBD2 (6 bases). This CDR3 comprises 15 residues. Germline V gives CDR1 LGHDT, CDR2 YNNKEL (reference sequence). V was shortened by 2 bases and J by 1 base, with 12 bases between the two germline ends.

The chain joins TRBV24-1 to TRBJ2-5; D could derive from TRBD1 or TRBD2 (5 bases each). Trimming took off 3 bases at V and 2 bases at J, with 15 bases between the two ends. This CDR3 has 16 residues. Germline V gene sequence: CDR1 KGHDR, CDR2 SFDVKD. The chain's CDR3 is CATSDGGHVLQETQYF. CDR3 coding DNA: TGTGCCACCAGTGATGGGGGTCACGTCCTGCAAGAGACCCAGTACTTC.

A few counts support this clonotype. The chain's CDR3 is CSVGPGTYYEQYF. For the CDR3, the DNA is TGCAGCGTTGGTCCCGGGACATACTACGAGCAGTACTTC. The chain couples TRBV29-1 to TRBJ2-7; the D gene is possibly TRBD1 (6 bases). CDR1 SQVTM and CDR2 ANQGSEA come from the germline V gene. Between the trimmed V and J ends, which lost 4 bases and 3 bases, there was a span of 13 bases. The CDR3 runs to 13 residues.

CDR3 in DNA: TGTGCCAGCAGTCAAGGGGGCGGGAGTTTCAATGAGCAGTTCTTC. Translated, it gives CASSQGGGSFNEQFF. The chain employs TRBV7-2 and TRBJ2-1; either TRBD1 or TRBD2 may supply D (7 bases each). V was clipped by 6 bases and J by 6 bases, with 18 bases between them. The CDR3 runs to 15 residues. Germline CDR1 is SGHTA and CDR2 is FQGNSA.

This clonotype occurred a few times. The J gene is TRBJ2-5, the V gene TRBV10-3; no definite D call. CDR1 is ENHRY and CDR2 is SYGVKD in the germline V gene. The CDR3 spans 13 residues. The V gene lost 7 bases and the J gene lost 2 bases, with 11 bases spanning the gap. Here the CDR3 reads CAINTREQETQYF. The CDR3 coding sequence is TGTGCCATCAATACAAGGGAACAAGAGACCCAGTACTTC.

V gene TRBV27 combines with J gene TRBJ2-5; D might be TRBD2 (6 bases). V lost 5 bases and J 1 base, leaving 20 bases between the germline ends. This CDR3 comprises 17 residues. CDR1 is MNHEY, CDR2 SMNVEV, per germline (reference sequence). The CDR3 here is CASSPGRGSAVQETQYF. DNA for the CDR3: TGTGCCAGCAGTCCCGGCCGGGGGAGTGCCGTCCAAGAGACCCAGTACTTC.